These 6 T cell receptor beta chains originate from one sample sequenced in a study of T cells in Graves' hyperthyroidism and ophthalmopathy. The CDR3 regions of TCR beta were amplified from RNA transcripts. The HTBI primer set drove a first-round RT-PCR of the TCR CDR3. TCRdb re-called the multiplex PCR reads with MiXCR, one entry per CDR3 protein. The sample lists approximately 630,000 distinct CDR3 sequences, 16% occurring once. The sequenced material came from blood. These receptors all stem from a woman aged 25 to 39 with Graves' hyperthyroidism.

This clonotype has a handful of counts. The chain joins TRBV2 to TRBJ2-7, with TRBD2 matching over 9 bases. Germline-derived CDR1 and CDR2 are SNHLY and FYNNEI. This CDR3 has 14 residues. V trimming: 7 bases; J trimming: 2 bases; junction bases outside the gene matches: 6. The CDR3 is CASTTSGPAYEQYF. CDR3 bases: TGTGCCAGCACAACTAGCGGGCCCGCCTACGAGCAGTACTTC.

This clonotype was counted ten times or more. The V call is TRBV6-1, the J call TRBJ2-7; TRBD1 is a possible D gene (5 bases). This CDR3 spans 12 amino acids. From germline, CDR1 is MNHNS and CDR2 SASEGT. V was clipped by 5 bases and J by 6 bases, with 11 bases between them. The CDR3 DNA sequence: TGTGCCAGCAGTTGGTGGGGCAGCGAGCAGTACTTC. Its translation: CASSWWGSEQYF.

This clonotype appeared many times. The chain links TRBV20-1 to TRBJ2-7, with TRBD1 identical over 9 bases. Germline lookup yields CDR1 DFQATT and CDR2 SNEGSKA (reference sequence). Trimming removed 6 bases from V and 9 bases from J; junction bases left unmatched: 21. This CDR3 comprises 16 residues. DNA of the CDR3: TGCAGTGCCGTGCCAAGCCGACGGACAGGGGAGAACCGGCAGTACTTC. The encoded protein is CSAVPSRRTGENRQYF.

This CDR3 is CASNMEGQGYEQYF. The CDR3 DNA reads as TGTGCCAGCAATATGGAGGGGCAGGGCTACGAGCAGTACTTC. V is TRBV27 and J is TRBJ2-7, with D tentatively TRBD2 (6 bases). With 7 bases removed from V and 3 bases from J, the gap between germline ends came to 16 bases. This CDR3 region has 14 residues. Germline V gives CDR1 MNHEY, CDR2 SMNVEV (reference sequence).

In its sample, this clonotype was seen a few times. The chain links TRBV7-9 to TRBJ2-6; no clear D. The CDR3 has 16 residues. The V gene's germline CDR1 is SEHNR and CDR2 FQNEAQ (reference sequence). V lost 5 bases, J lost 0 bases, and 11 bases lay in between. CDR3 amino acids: CASSAGRTSGANVLTF. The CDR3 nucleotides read TGTGCCAGCAGCGCCGGACGGACCTCTGGGGCCAACGTCCTGACTTTC.

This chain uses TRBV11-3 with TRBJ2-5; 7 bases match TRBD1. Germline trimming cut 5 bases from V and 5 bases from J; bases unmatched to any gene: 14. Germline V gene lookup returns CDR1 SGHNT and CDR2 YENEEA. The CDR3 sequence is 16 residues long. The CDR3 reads CASSPRDSLSRETQYF. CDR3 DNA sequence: TGTGCCAGCAGCCCACGGGACAGCTTGTCTCGGGAGACCCAGTACTTC.